The 20 T cell receptor beta chains listed next were all sequenced from one sample in a study of blood T cell repertoires in COVID-19. Profiling relied on immunoSEQ multiplex PCR, and the TCRdb table lists in-frame clones only, not all of them. The sample shows approximately 100,000 clones, around 80% of them seen only once. What was sequenced was peripheral blood. The receptors originated from a man older than 75 with COVID-19, enrolled during active disease.

V gene TRBV19 combines with J gene TRBJ2-1; 7 bases are shared with TRBD2. The CDR3 has 15 residues. Germline V CDR1 and CDR2: LNHDA, SQIVND (reference sequence). The V gene end was trimmed by 4 bases and the J gene end by 8 bases; junction bases not matched to a gene: 11. The CDR3 DNA sequence: TGTGCCAGTAGTAAACGATTGGGGGAGGGACATGAGCAGTTCTTC. As protein: CASSKRLGEGHEQFF.

The chain combines TRBV28 with TRBJ1-2, with 9 bases that match TRBD1. There are 15 residues in the CDR3. Per germline, CDR1 MDHEN and CDR2 SYDVKM. The V segment lost 5 bases and the J segment 6 bases; nucleotides outside the gene matches: 10. CDR3 loop: CASSPGDREGHGYTF. As DNA, the CDR3 is TGTGCCAGCAGTCCCGGGGACAGGGAAGGTCATGGCTACACCTTC.

The chain carries TRBV7-3 and TRBJ1-5, with D uncertain. CDR1 is SGHTA, CDR2 FQGTGA, per germline. The V end was cut by 2 bases, the J end by 6 bases, with 8 bases between. The length of the CDR3 is 13 residues. The CDR3 sequence: CASSLRAGQPQHF. In DNA, the CDR3 is TGTGCCAGCAGCTTACGGGCGGGTCAGCCCCAGCATTTT.

The gene calls are TRBV7-9 and TRBJ2-7; 10 nucleotides match TRBD2. With V trimmed by 4 bases and J by 1 base, 10 bases remained unmatched. Germline lookup yields CDR1 SEHNR and CDR2 FQNEAQ (reference sequence). This CDR3 has 17 amino acids. CDR3 loop: CASSSRSGLAVSYEQYF. The CDR3, as DNA: TGTGCCAGCAGCTCCAGATCCGGACTAGCGGTTTCCTACGAGCAGTACTTC.

The chain employs TRBV28 and TRBJ1-6, with D possibly being TRBD1 (5 bases). Trimming took 0 bases from V and 7 from J, leaving 10 bases between them. Germline assignment: CDR1 MDHEN and CDR2 SYDVKM. CDR3 length: 15 amino acids. For the CDR3, the DNA is TGTGCCAGCAGTTTATGGCAGGGCTACAATTCACCCCTCCACTTT. Its translation: CASSLWQGYNSPLHF.

This rearrangement joins TRBV5-4 to TRBJ1-1; perhaps TRBD1 as D (6 bases). With 4 bases removed from V and 7 bases from J, the gap between germline ends came to 26 bases. The CDR3 totals 17 residues. CDR1 is SGHNT, CDR2 YYREEE, per germline (reference sequence). The CDR3 nucleotides read TGTGCCAGCAGCCCTACCATTAGTCAACAGGGTCAAATTGAAGCTTTCTTT. Encoded protein: CASSPTISQQGQIEAFF.

The chain combines TRBV7-8 with TRBJ2-7; D is possibly TRBD1 (6 bases). There are 15 residues in the CDR3. The V gene's germline CDR1 is SGHVS and CDR2 FQNEAQ. Deletions cut 5 bases from V and 0 bases from J, with 14 bases between. DNA of the CDR3: TGTGCCAGCAGCGCCTACCGGGACAACTCCTACGAGCAGTACTTC. Translation gives CASSAYRDNSYEQYF.

The rearrangement links TRBV5-1 to TRBJ1-4; weak D call: TRBD1 (6 bases). The CDR3 is 14 amino acids. Per the germline V gene, CDR1 is SGHRS and CDR2 is YFSETQ. Between the trimmed V and J ends, which lost 4 bases and 5 bases, there was a span of 12 bases. The CDR3 loop reads CASSARDMNEKLFF. CDR3 DNA: TGCGCCAGCAGCGCCCGGGACATGAATGAAAAACTGTTTTTT.

The chain couples TRBV15 to TRBJ1-3; D is unresolved. The CDR3 consists of 15 residues. The germline gives CDR1 LNHNV, CDR2 YYDKDF (reference sequence). V gave up 1 base and J gave up 4 bases, with 11 bases separating them. In DNA, the CDR3 is TGTGCCACCAGCAGAGGGGGAGGGATCGGAAACACCATATATTTT. Its translation is CATSRGGGIGNTIYF. Variable domain in full (rest from reference TRBV15 and TRBJ1-3): DAMVIQNPRYQVTQFGKPVTLSCSQTLNHNVMYWYQQKSSQAPKLLFHYYDKDFNNEADTPDNFQSRRPNTSFCFLDIRSPGLGDTAMYLCATSRGGGIGNTIYFGEGSWLTVV.

The chain joins TRBV6-5 to TRBJ1-6; D not certain. CDR1 MNHEY and CDR2 SVGAGI come from the germline V gene. The germline V and J ends were trimmed by 7 bases and 0 bases, with 10 bases remaining between them. CDR3 size: 15 residues. The DNA for the CDR3 is TGTGCCAGCACCAGCGGGAGCTCCTATAATTCACCCCTCCACTTT. Its translation is CASTSGSSYNSPLHF.

V gene TRBV5-4 combines with J gene TRBJ2-1, with 10 nucleotides matching TRBD1. J was trimmed by 7 bases and V by 4 bases; bases with no gene match: 2. This CDR3 spans 13 amino acids. The germline V gene encodes CDR1 SGHNT and CDR2 YYREEE (reference sequence). This CDR3 reads CASSRGQGNEQFF. The CDR3 DNA is TGTGCCAGCAGCCGGGGACAGGGGAATGAGCAGTTCTTC. The full variable domain, in which reference TRBV5-4 and TRBJ2-1 provide the parts outside the CDR3, is ETGVTQSPTHLIKTRGQQVTLRCSSQSGHNTVSWYQQALGQGPQFIFQYYREEENGRGNFPPRFSGLQFPNYSSELNVNALELDDSALYLCASSRGQGNEQFFGPGTRLTVL.

The V call is TRBV16, the J call TRBJ1-1; a weak D match, TRBD1 (5 bases). Germline-derived CDR1 and CDR2 are KGHSY and FQNENV. Trimming took 4 bases from V and 1 from J, leaving 7 bases between them. The CDR3 has 13 residues. The CDR3 DNA reads TGTGCCAGCAGCCTCCAGGGGAACACTGAAGCTTTCTTT. It encodes CASSLQGNTEAFF.

The J gene is TRBJ2-7, the V gene TRBV5-1, with 7 bases that match TRBD2. The CDR3 is made up of 15 amino acids. CDR1 and CDR2 (germline): SGHRS, YFSETQ. Unmatched junction bases numbered 4, after V lost 1 base and J lost 0 bases. The CDR3 region is CASSLTREDSYEQYF. The CDR3 DNA is TGCGCCAGCAGCTTGACACGGGAGGACTCCTACGAGCAGTACTTC.

Comments on this clone: The sample holds other DNA sequences that translate to the same CDR3. V is TRBV7-2 and J is TRBJ2-5; D call uncertain. Looked up from germline, CDR1 is SGHTA and CDR2 is FQGNSA. The CDR3 runs 12 residues. V lost 1 base and J 5 bases, leaving 5 bases between the germline ends. CDR3 residues: CASSLDRETQYF. CDR3 bases: TGTGCCAGCAGCTTAGATCGGGAGACCCAGTACTTC.

The chain combines TRBV19 with TRBJ1-2, with D possibly being TRBD1 (5 bases). The germline gives CDR1 LNHDA, CDR2 SQIVND (reference sequence). V lost 5 bases and J 7 bases, leaving 14 bases between the germline ends. The CDR3 is 13 amino acids. Here the CDR3 reads CASSPARQTGYTF. As DNA, the CDR3 is TGTGCCAGTAGTCCCGCCCGACAGACTGGCTACACCTTC.

The chain combines TRBV7-3 with TRBJ2-2, with 7 bases that match TRBD1. CDR1 and CDR2 from the germline V gene are SGHTA and FQGTGA. The CDR3 extends over 15 amino acids. V shed 5 bases and J 6 bases; nucleotides not matched to a gene: 9. The CDR3 sequence: CASSQNTGAAGELFF. The DNA of the CDR3 is TGTGCCAGCAGCCAAAACACAGGGGCGGCCGGGGAGCTGTTTTTT.

This clone was counted a few times. This specimen includes other DNA sequences encoding the same CDR3. The chain has TRBV28 and TRBJ2-3; 9 positions agree with TRBD2. Germline assignment: CDR1 MDHEN and CDR2 SYDVKM. The junction had 0 bases not matched to a gene; V was cut back by 9 bases and J by 5 bases. The CDR3 consists of 11 residues. The CDR3 protein is CASSGRDTQYF. The DNA of the CDR3 is TGTGCCAGTAGCGGGAGAGATACGCAGTATTTT.

The chain joins TRBV9 to TRBJ2-3; tentatively, D is TRBD2 (5 bases). Germline lookup yields CDR1 SGDLS and CDR2 YYNGEE. The CDR3 totals 16 residues. V lost 0 bases, J lost 2 bases, and 13 bases lay in between. Written as DNA, the CDR3 is TGTGCCAGCAGCGTAGGTCCTAGCTTGAACACAGATACGCAGTATTTT. As protein: CASSVGPSLNTDTQYF. Combining the CDR3 with reference TRBV9 and TRBJ2-3 gives the whole variable domain DSGVTQTPKHLITATGQRVTLRCSPRSGDLSVYWYQQSLDQGLQFLIQYYNGEERAKGNILERFSAQQFPDLHSELNLSSLELGDSALYFCASSVGPSLNTDTQYFGPGTRLTVL.

The chain recombines TRBV28 with TRBJ2-5; 8 bases match TRBD1. The CDR3 runs 13 residues. Germline CDR1 and CDR2: MDHEN and SYDVKM. V lost 11 bases and J lost 2; bases outside the gene matches: 7. The CDR3 DNA is TGTGCCTCGGCAGGGGGCTATCAAGAGACCCAGTACTTC. This sequence encodes CASAGGYQETQYF.

This chain uses TRBV11-2 with TRBJ2-2, with 12 nucleotides matching TRBD2. The CDR3 totals 15 residues. Losses at the gene ends were 5 bases for V and 6 bases for J; bases not matched to a gene: 4. CDR1 is SGHAT and CDR2 is FQNNGV in the germline V gene. In nucleotides, the CDR3 is TGTGCCAGCAGCAGGACTAGCGGGATTGCCGGGGAGCTGTTTTTT. Its translation is CASSRTSGIAGELFF.